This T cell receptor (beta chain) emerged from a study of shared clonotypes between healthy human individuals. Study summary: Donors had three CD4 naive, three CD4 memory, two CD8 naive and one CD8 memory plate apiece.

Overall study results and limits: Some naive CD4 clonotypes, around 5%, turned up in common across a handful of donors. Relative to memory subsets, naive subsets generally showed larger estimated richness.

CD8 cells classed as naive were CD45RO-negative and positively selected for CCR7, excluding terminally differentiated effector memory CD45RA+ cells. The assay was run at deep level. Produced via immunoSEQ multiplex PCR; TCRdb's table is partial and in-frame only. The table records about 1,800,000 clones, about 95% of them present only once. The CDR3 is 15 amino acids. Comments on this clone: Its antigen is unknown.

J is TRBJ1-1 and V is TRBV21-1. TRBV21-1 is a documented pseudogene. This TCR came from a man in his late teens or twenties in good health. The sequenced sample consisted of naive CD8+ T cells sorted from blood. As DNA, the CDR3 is TGTGCCAGCAGCAAAGAAGGTGAGATGAACACTGAAGCTTTCTTT. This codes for CASSKEGEMNTEAFF.